The 21 T cell receptor beta chains below come from one sample, sequenced in a study of CD8+ T cells in alopecia areata. Extraction of RNA preceded its reverse transcription into cDNA, which served as the sequencing template. Produced via immunoSEQ multiplex PCR; TCRdb's table is partial and in-frame only. The sample has more than 150,000 clones, approximately 50% seen once. Documented treatment: oral pan-JAK inhibitor, 5-10 mg twice daily. This specimen was CD8+ T cells sorted from blood, taken at week 52, from a patient treated with tofacitinib. These receptor sequences come from a human donor with alopecia areata.

J is TRBJ1-1 and V is TRBV30; D gene ambiguous. The germline CDR1 and CDR2 sequences are GTSNPN and SVGIG (reference sequence). This CDR3 region has 14 residues. V was pared by 1 base and J by 1 base, with 10 bases between. The CDR3 region is CAWSEGRANTEAFF. The CDR3 nucleotides are TGTGCCTGGAGTGAGGGTCGGGCGAACACTGAAGCTTTCTTT.

This chain joins TRBV12-5 and TRBJ2-1; D may correspond to TRBD1 or TRBD2 (5 bases each). Germline V gene sequence: CDR1 LGHNT, CDR2 FRNRAP. V lost 7 bases and J lost 7, with 11 bases in between. This CDR3 has 12 residues. CDR3 residues: CASAPEGNEQFF. CDR3 coding DNA: TGTGCTAGTGCCCCCGAGGGGAATGAGCAGTTCTTC.

A remark on this clone: The missing conserved phenylalanine or tryptophan at the end of this CDR3 makes a read error likely. The DNA is omitted, as the CDR3 cannot be located on it reliably, and the CDR3 follows TCRdb's listing. CDR3 sequence reads: CAWSDRTGLLFQ. The chain employs TRBV30 and TRBJ1-2; the listed D gene, TRBD1, was not tested against the DNA. The CDR3 adds up to 12 amino acids, both ends counted. In germline, CDR1 is GTSNPN, CDR2 SVGIG (reference sequence).

The chain couples TRBV30 to TRBJ2-7, with 8 positions matching TRBD1. The CDR3 spans 16 residues. Trimming cost V 0 bases and J 3 bases; bases outside gene matches: 10. CDR1 and CDR2 from the germline V gene are GTSNPN and SVGIG (reference sequence). CDR3 sequence (DNA): TGTGCCTGGAGTGTGCCCGAGGACAGGGAGGACTACGAGCAGTACTTC. It yields the protein CAWSVPEDREDYEQYF. Variable domain in full (rest from reference TRBV30 and TRBJ2-7): SQTIHQWPATLVQPVGSPLSLECTVEGTSNPNLYWYRQAAGRGLQLLFYSVGIGQISSEVPQNLSASRPQDRQFILSSKKLLLSDSGFYLCAWSVPEDREDYEQYFGPGTRLTVT.

The CDR3 is CASSVDRNTEAFF. CDR3 bases: TGCGCCAGCAGCGTGGACCGTAACACTGAAGCTTTCTTT. The chain uses TRBV5-1 and TRBJ1-1; D is unresolved. The CDR3 is 13 amino acids. V was shortened by 4 bases and J by 2 bases, with 9 bases between the two germline ends. Germline assignment: CDR1 SGHRS and CDR2 YFSETQ. Variable domain in full (rest from reference TRBV5-1 and TRBJ1-1): KAGVTQTPRYLIKTRGQQVTLSCSPISGHRSVSWYQQTPGQGLQFLFEYFSETQRNKGNFPGRFSGRQFSNSRSEMNVSTLELGDSALYLCASSVDRNTEAFFGQGTRLTVV.

The chain couples TRBV2 to TRBJ2-5, with D perhaps matching TRBD1 (8 bases). This CDR3 comprises 15 residues. Trimming left V 6 bases short and J 3 bases short, with 17 bases between. The V gene's germline CDR1 is SNHLY and CDR2 FYNNEI. CDR3 DNA: TGTGCCAGCAGAGGTTCAACAGGGGGGGAAGAGACCCAGTACTTC. Its protein product is CASRGSTGGEETQYF.

The gene calls are TRBV30 and TRBJ2-5; 7 bases align to TRBD2. CDR1 and CDR2 (germline): GTSNPN, SVGIG (reference sequence). V was pared by 5 bases and J by 3 bases, with 3 bases of the junction left unmatched. The CDR3 extends over 12 amino acids. This CDR3 reads CAWGTNKETQYF. Here the CDR3 DNA reads TGTGCCTGGGGGACTAACAAAGAGACCCAGTACTTC.

The J gene is TRBJ2-7, the V gene TRBV30; D not resolved. Germline CDR1 is GTSNPN and CDR2 is SVGIG (reference sequence). Deletions cut 0 bases from V and 6 bases from J, with 15 bases between. The CDR3 spans 14 residues. CDR3 nucleotide sequence: TGTGCCTGGAGTGTAAGCTCACTCACTTCCGAGCAGTACTTC. Protein product: CAWSVSSLTSEQYF.

Only a few counts were recorded for this clone. The chain links TRBV10-3 to TRBJ2-2; no firm D call. Per germline, CDR1 ENHRY and CDR2 SYGVKD. The CDR3 totals 12 residues. The V end was cut by 8 bases, the J end by 2 bases, with 6 bases between. The CDR3 reads CAIRSNTGELFF. CDR3 DNA: TGTGCCATCCGCAGTAACACCGGGGAGCTGTTTTTT.

This clone was picked up a small number of times. The chain carries TRBV9 and TRBJ2-3; D not certain. Trimming shortened V by 3 bases and J by 9 bases, and 11 bases separated the two germline ends. CDR3 size: 12 residues. The germline gives CDR1 SGDLS, CDR2 YYNGEE. CDR3 DNA: TGTGCCAGCAGCGCCCCCTCCGAGACGCAGTATTTT. This codes for CASSAPSETQYF.

The chain uses TRBV30 and TRBJ1-1; unclear D gene. Germline values: CDR1 GTSNPN, CDR2 SVGIG (reference sequence). This CDR3 has 12 residues. V gave up 0 bases and J gave up 5 bases, with 7 bases separating them. The CDR3 is CAWSVSGTEAFF. In DNA, the CDR3 is TGTGCCTGGAGTGTATCTGGGACTGAAGCTTTCTTT.

The DNA of the CDR3 is TGTGCCAGCAGTTCCCCCTCTCGGGGATCCACCGGGGAGCTGTTTTTT. Protein product: CASSSPSRGSTGELFF. J is TRBJ2-2 and V is TRBV27, with D perhaps TRBD2 (5 bases). The CDR3 runs to 16 residues. The ends were cut back, 4 bases at V and 4 bases at J, with 16 bases in the middle. Germline loops: CDR1 MNHEY, CDR2 SMNVEV (reference sequence).

This chain links TRBV9 with TRBJ2-2, with TRBD1 matching 8 bases. Per the germline V gene, CDR1 is SGDLS and CDR2 is YYNGEE. V shed 6 bases, J shed 2 bases, and the junction held 3 bases outside the gene matches. This CDR3 comprises 14 residues. The CDR3 DNA is TGTGCCAGCAAGGCAGGGGGCAACACCGGGGAGCTGTTTTTT. The encoded protein is CASKAGGNTGELFF.

This clone was observed a few times. The junction and the germline gene differ at one end; a read error may be behind it. This chain links TRBV6-5 with TRBJ1-1, with D perhaps TRBD1 (5 bases). Germline CDR1 reads MNHEY; CDR2 reads SVGAGI. The CDR3 is made up of 15 amino acids. The CDR3 DNA follows: TGTGCCAGCAGATACTCAGGGAACATGAACACTGAAGCTTTCTTT. As protein: CASRYSGNMNTEAFF.

A few counts support this clone. The gene calls are TRBV4-3 and TRBJ2-3; a possible D gene is TRBD1 (5 bases). CDR3 length: 15 amino acids. Trimming left V 3 bases short and J 6 bases short, with 16 bases between. CDR1 and CDR2 (germline): LGHNA, YSLEER. The CDR3 reads CASSQAFTGLDTQYF. For the CDR3, the DNA is TGCGCCAGCAGCCAGGCCTTTACAGGATTGGATACGCAGTATTTT.

This sequence joins TRBV25-1 and TRBJ1-2, with 7 bases fitting TRBD1. The CDR3 loop spans 13 amino acids. The junction had 5 bases not matched to a gene; V was cut back by 3 bases and J by 7 bases. CDR1 MGHDK and CDR2 SYGVNS come from the germline V gene. The CDR3, as DNA: TGTGCCAGCAGTGACGGGCAGGGGGGTGGCTACACCTTC. Translating it yields CASSDGQGGGYTF.

The J gene is TRBJ1-5, the V gene TRBV2; maybe TRBD1 (6 bases). This CDR3 is 17 amino acids long. Per the germline V gene, CDR1 is SNHLY and CDR2 is FYNNEI. The V gene lost 4 bases and the J gene lost 4 bases, with 20 bases spanning the gap. CDR3 DNA sequence: TGTGCCAGCAGTGTGGGGACACTGAAAGTTGAAAATCAGCCCCAGCATTTT. Its protein is CASSVGTLKVENQPQHF.

The V gene is TRBV27, the J gene TRBJ2-5; 7 positions match TRBD1. After removal of 2 bases from V and 2 bases from J, the junction contained 5 bases not matched to a gene. The CDR3 has 15 residues. Germline V gene data show CDR1 as MNHEY and CDR2 as SMNVEV (reference sequence). DNA for the CDR3: TGTGCCAGCAGTTTAATCGGGACAGCTCAAGAGACCCAGTACTTC. Translating gives CASSLIGTAQETQYF.

In nucleotides, the CDR3 is TGTGCCAGCAGCGCACCCCGGGACACGGAAGAGACCCAGTACTTC. It encodes CASSAPRDTEETQYF. The rearrangement uses TRBV5-6 and TRBJ2-5; D is perhaps TRBD1 (6 bases). The CDR3 has 15 amino acids. CDR1 is SGHDT and CDR2 is YYEEEE in the germline V gene. V was shortened by 4 bases and J by 3 bases, with 16 bases between the two germline ends.

V usage is TRBV9 and J usage is TRBJ1-2; D is undetermined. Germline CDR1 and CDR2: SGDLS and YYNGEE. V lost 0 bases to trimming and J lost 4 bases, with 13 bases between them. The CDR3 spans 15 residues. The chain's CDR3 is CASSVEGGSSYGYTF. DNA of the CDR3: TGTGCCAGCAGCGTAGAGGGTGGCAGCAGCTATGGCTACACCTTC. Supplemented by reference TRBV9 and TRBJ1-2, the full variable domain reads DSGVTQTPKHLITATGQRVTLRCSPRSGDLSVYWYQQSLDQGLQFLIQYYNGEERAKGNILERFSAQQFPDLHSELNLSSLELGDSALYFCASSVEGGSSYGYTFGSGTRLTVV.

This clone came up a few times. This chain uses TRBV25-1 with TRBJ2-7; D not resolved. The CDR3 is 11 residues long. Looked up from germline, CDR1 is MGHDK and CDR2 is SYGVNS. Trimming pared 4 bases from V and 0 bases from J, leaving 1 base between. The CDR3: CASSASYEQYF. The CDR3 DNA sequence: TGTGCCAGCAGTGCCTCCTACGAGCAGTACTTC.